Each of the 28 T cell receptor beta chains below was sequenced from the same sample in a study of PD-1 blockade in classical Hodgkin lymphoma. Sample time point: cycle 4 day 1 (C4D1), after 5 to 7 weeks of nivolumab. Each patient experienced a relapse that followed autologous stem cell transplantation, and brentuximab vedotin exposure varied. Measured with immunoSEQ multiplex PCR; TCRdb has only the in-frame clones, and not every one. The repertoire consists of under 130,000 clones, with about nine tenths occurring once and the leading ten covering around 17%. The sample was peripheral blood mononuclear cells (PBMCs), taken before the fourth cycle of nivolumab. These TCRs come from a human donor with classical Hodgkin lymphoma.

The rearrangement links TRBV7-9 to TRBJ2-1; 8 bases are a match to TRBD2. Germline V gene lookup returns CDR1 SEHNR and CDR2 FQNEAQ (reference sequence). The V segment lost 5 bases and the J segment 3 bases; nucleotides outside the gene matches: 6. The CDR3 consists of 15 residues. CDR3 bases: TGTGCCAGCAGCCCCCCCACTAGCGGCTACAATGAGCAGTTCTTC. This translates into CASSPPTSGYNEQFF.

V and J are TRBV19 and TRBJ1-1; D gene ambiguous. Between the trimmed V and J ends, which lost 1 base and 1 base, there was a span of 7 bases. Germline assignment: CDR1 LNHDA and CDR2 SQIVND (reference sequence). This CDR3 spans 14 amino acids. CDR3 sequence (DNA): TGTGCCAGTAGTATAGGCGGGCAGAACACTGAAGCTTTCTTT. It codes for CASSIGGQNTEAFF.

The chain is built from TRBV5-1 and TRBJ2-7; D is possibly TRBD1 or TRBD2 (5 bases each). This CDR3 is 14 amino acids long. V was clipped by 4 bases and J by 1 base, with 12 bases between them. Germline V lookup: CDR1 SGHRS, CDR2 YFSETQ. In DNA, the CDR3 is TGCGCCAGCAGCGGTGGGGGACGATCCTACGAGCAGTACTTC. Its protein is CASSGGGRSYEQYF. Full variable domain (outside the CDR3, taken from reference TRBV5-1 and TRBJ2-7): KAGVTQTPRYLIKTRGQQVTLSCSPISGHRSVSWYQQTPGQGLQFLFEYFSETQRNKGNFPGRFSGRQFSNSRSEMNVSTLELGDSALYLCASSGGGRSYEQYFGPGTRLTVT.

The gene calls are TRBV4-3 and TRBJ2-3, with D unclear. V was pared by 0 bases and J by 4 bases, with 17 bases between. Per the germline V gene, CDR1 is LGHNA and CDR2 is YSLEER. This CDR3 has 17 residues. CDR3: CASSQDRFPQLSDTQYF. The DNA of the CDR3 is TGCGCCAGCAGCCAAGATAGGTTCCCCCAACTGTCAGATACGCAGTATTTT.

The chain is built from TRBV7-5 and TRBJ2-3. TRBV7-5 is termed a pseudogene. The CDR3 runs 13 residues. CDR3 sequence: CARSGTEGDTQYF. Written as DNA, the CDR3 is TGTGCCAGAAGCGGGACCGAGGGAGATACGCAGTATTTT.

This clone was picked up a small number of times. The chain carries TRBV19 and TRBJ2-7; the match to TRBD2 covers 7 bases. Germline V gene lookup returns CDR1 LNHDA and CDR2 SQIVND (reference sequence). With 5 bases clipped from V and 0 bases from J, the junction kept 4 bases outside the gene matches. The CDR3 has 14 amino acids. The CDR3 loop reads CASSLAGLSYEQYF. The CDR3 nucleotides are TGTGCCAGTAGTTTAGCGGGTCTCTCCTACGAGCAGTACTTC.

The chain couples TRBV7-9 to TRBJ1-1; D is uncertain. Trimming pared 3 bases from V and 1 base from J, leaving 6 bases between. The CDR3 length is 13 residues. The germline CDR1 and CDR2 sequences are SEHNR and FQNEAQ (reference sequence). The CDR3 sequence is CASSFSGNTEAFF. The CDR3 nucleotides are TGTGCCAGCAGCTTCTCGGGGAACACTGAAGCTTTCTTT.

The gene calls are TRBV4-1 and TRBJ2-7; 9 bases match TRBD1. Per the germline V gene, CDR1 is MGHRA and CDR2 is YSYEKL. CDR3 length: 14 residues. The V gene end was trimmed by 5 bases and the J gene end by 3 bases; junction bases not matched to a gene: 5. CDR3 loop: CASSERQGVYEQYF. CDR3 bases: TGCGCCAGCAGCGAGAGACAGGGGGTCTACGAGCAGTACTTC.

This clone was detected only once. The gene calls are TRBV5-8 and TRBJ1-2, with D possibly matching TRBD1 (5 bases). V was cut by 2 bases and J by 3 bases, with 14 bases left in between. The CDR3 has 15 amino acids. CDR1 is SGHTS and CDR2 is YDEGEE in the germline V gene. In DNA, the CDR3 is TGTGCCAGCAGCTTCCGGGACGGACTACACTATGGCTACACCTTC. Translated, it gives CASSFRDGLHYGYTF. Looking up the rest from reference TRBV5-8 and TRBJ1-2 gives the full variable domain: EAGVTQSPTHLIKTRGQQATLRCSPISGHTSVYWYQQALGLGLQFLLWYDEGEERNRGNFPPRFSGRQFPNYSSELNVNALELEDSALYLCASSFRDGLHYGYTFGSGTRLTVV.

This chain connects TRBV28 to TRBJ2-7, with TRBD1 matching 9 bases. Trimming cost V 7 bases and J 0 bases; bases outside gene matches: 7. CDR1 is MDHEN and CDR2 is SYDVKM in the germline V gene. The CDR3 covers 15 residues. This CDR3 reads CASTLPGQGSYEQYF. CDR3 DNA sequence: TGTGCCAGCACCCTCCCGGGACAGGGCTCCTACGAGCAGTACTTC. The variable domain in full, with the rest retrieved from reference TRBV28 and TRBJ2-7, is DVKVTQSSRYLVKRTGEKVFLECVQDMDHENMFWYRQDPGLGLRLIYFSYDVKMKEKGDIPEGYSVSREKKERFSLILESASTNQTSMYLCASTLPGQGSYEQYFGPGTRLTVT.

The sample holds a few counts of this clone. The chain combines TRBV10-3 with TRBJ1-5; D is unclear. The germline V and J ends were trimmed by 2 bases and 2 bases, with 10 bases remaining between them. This CDR3 is 15 amino acids long. The germline gives CDR1 ENHRY, CDR2 SYGVKD. CDR3 nucleotides: TGTGCCATCAGTGAGAGTCAGGCGGGCAATCAGCCCCAGCATTTT. This sequence encodes CAISESQAGNQPQHF.

This clone was seen once. The genes are TRBV19 and TRBJ2-5; no reliable D call. The CDR3 has 11 residues. CDR1 and CDR2 from the germline V gene are LNHDA and SQIVND (reference sequence). V gave up 5 bases and J gave up 5 bases, with 6 bases separating them. CDR3 protein: CASSVGETQYF. The DNA of the CDR3 is TGTGCCAGTAGTGTCGGCGAGACCCAGTACTTC.

In its sample, this clone was seen once. The CDR3 coding sequence is TGTGCCAGCAGCTCGGACAGGGGGATCAATCAGCCCCAGCATTTT. Amino acid sequence: CASSSDRGINQPQHF. The gene calls are TRBV6-5 and TRBJ1-5, with 10 bases identical to TRBD1. The CDR3 has 15 residues. From germline, CDR1 is MNHEY and CDR2 SVGAGI. V shed 6 bases and J 3 bases; nucleotides not matched to a gene: 5.

The rearrangement links TRBV5-1 to TRBJ2-7; 8 bases match TRBD2. The CDR3 contains 15 residues. The V gene end was trimmed by 4 bases and the J gene end by 2 bases; junction bases not matched to a gene: 8. Germline CDR1 and CDR2: SGHRS and YFSETQ. The DNA of the CDR3 is TGCGCCAGCAGCCCGGAACCGGGACTAGCCTACGAGCAGTACTTC. It translates to CASSPEPGLAYEQYF.

The rearrangement joins TRBV5-1 to TRBJ2-3; 7 nucleotides align to TRBD2. The germline V gene encodes CDR1 SGHRS and CDR2 YFSETQ. The CDR3 runs 13 residues. The J segment lost 6 bases and the V segment lost 1 base, leaving 2 bases of the junction unmatched. This chain's CDR3 is CASSLSGGDTQYF. CDR3 sequence (DNA): TGCGCCAGCAGCTTGTCCGGGGGGGATACGCAGTATTTT.

This chain links TRBV5-5 with TRBJ1-5; 10 bases agree with TRBD1. V dropped 3 bases and J dropped 2; count of bases not matched to a gene: 8. The CDR3 extends over 17 amino acids. CDR1 and CDR2 from the germline V gene are SGHKS and YYEKEE (reference sequence). This chain's CDR3 is CASSSGTGVPGNQPQHF. The CDR3 DNA reads TGTGCCAGCAGCTCCGGGACAGGGGTCCCGGGCAATCAGCCCCAGCATTTT.

This clone was seen a single time. This chain links TRBV19 with TRBJ2-3; TRBD2 agrees at 7 bases. This CDR3 has 15 residues. Germline V lookup: CDR1 LNHDA, CDR2 SQIVND (reference sequence). V shed 5 bases, J shed 0 bases, and the junction held 5 bases outside the gene matches. The chain's CDR3 is CASSESGASTDTQYF. The CDR3 nucleotides read TGTGCCAGTAGTGAAAGCGGGGCGAGCACAGATACGCAGTATTTT.

V and J are TRBV7-2 and TRBJ1-2; D might be TRBD1 (5 bases). The CDR3 is 13 amino acids. From germline, CDR1 is SGHTA and CDR2 FQGNSA. Trimming pared 0 bases from V and 4 bases from J, leaving 6 bases between. In DNA form, the CDR3 reads TGTGCCAGCAGCTTAGCAGGGACCTATGGCTACACCTTC. Its protein is CASSLAGTYGYTF. Together with reference TRBV7-2 and TRBJ1-2, the CDR3 gives the full variable domain: GAGVSQSPSNKVTEKGKDVELRCDPISGHTALYWYRQSLGQGLEFLIYFQGNSAPDKSGLPSDRFSAERTGGSVSTLTIQRTQQEDSAVYLCASSLAGTYGYTFGSGTRLTVV.

Regarding this clone: Different DNA sequences within this sample yield the same CDR3. The chain has TRBV5-6 and TRBJ2-5, with D tentatively TRBD2 (6 bases). This CDR3 region has 13 residues. V lost 4 bases to trimming and J lost 5 bases, with 12 bases between them. Germline values: CDR1 SGHDT, CDR2 YYEEEE. The chain's CDR3 is CASSTGTSETQYF. The CDR3 bases are TGTGCCAGCAGCACCGGGACTTCGGAGACCCAGTACTTC.

CDR3 sequence: CASSWRQFNYGYTF. DNA for the CDR3: TGTGCCAGCAGCTGGCGGCAGTTTAACTATGGCTACACCTTC. The chain couples TRBV5-6 to TRBJ1-2; D not resolved. With 3 bases removed from V and 1 base from J, the gap between germline ends came to 10 bases. Germline lookup yields CDR1 SGHDT and CDR2 YYEEEE. The CDR3 spans 14 residues.

V usage is TRBV6-5 and J usage is TRBJ2-7; D might be TRBD1 (6 bases). The CDR3 loop spans 14 amino acids. CDR1 is MNHEY, CDR2 SVGAGI, per germline. The germline V and J ends were trimmed by 2 bases and 4 bases, with 12 bases remaining between them. In DNA, the CDR3 is TGTGCCAGCAGTTACACGGTACAGGGATACGAGCAGTACTTC. It encodes CASSYTVQGYEQYF.

The chain combines TRBV15 with TRBJ2-3, with 7 bases identical to TRBD2. V trimming: 3 bases; J trimming: 2 bases; junction bases outside the gene matches: 11. Germline assignment: CDR1 LNHNV and CDR2 YYDKDF (reference sequence). The CDR3 runs 17 residues. The CDR3 here is CATSSDVSGNPTDTQYF. The CDR3 DNA reads as TGTGCCACCAGCAGCGACGTAAGCGGGAACCCCACAGATACGCAGTATTTT.

The chain has TRBV4-3 and TRBJ2-3; 7 nucleotides line up with TRBD1. The CDR3 has 16 residues. CDR1 and CDR2 (germline): LGHNA, YSLEER. The V segment lost 0 bases and the J segment 5 bases; nucleotides outside the gene matches: 8. CDR3 DNA: TGCGCCAGCAGCCAAGATGGCAGGGGGTCTGGAGATACGCAGTATTTT. This encodes CASSQDGRGSGDTQYF.

V gene TRBV2 combines with J gene TRBJ2-3, with a tentative D call TRBD2 (5 bases). Germline CDR1 SNHLY, CDR2 FYNNEI. V lost 3 bases, J lost 5 bases, and 6 bases lay in between. CDR3 length equals 12 residues. The CDR3: CASSDGRDTQYF. The CDR3 DNA reads as TGTGCCAGCAGTGATGGGAGAGATACGCAGTATTTT.

V and J are TRBV25-1 and TRBJ1-2; 8 bases align to TRBD1. Germline trimming cut 7 bases from V and 4 bases from J; bases unmatched to any gene: 2. Germline CDR1 MGHDK, CDR2 SYGVNS. The CDR3 totals 12 residues. CDR3 region: CASTGQGYGYTF. The CDR3 DNA follows: TGTGCCAGCACCGGACAGGGCTATGGCTACACCTTC.

V and J are TRBV4-2 and TRBJ1-4, with 8 bases aligning to TRBD1. Germline V CDR1 and CDR2: LGHNA, YNFKEQ. The V segment lost 4 bases and the J segment 7 bases; nucleotides outside the gene matches: 5. The CDR3 has 14 amino acids. The DNA of the CDR3 is TGTGCCAGCAGCCGCGGACAGGGCGGTGAAAAACTGTTTTTT. Translated, it gives CASSRGQGGEKLFF.

The chain links TRBV6-1 to TRBJ2-3; no clear D gene. CDR1 and CDR2 (germline): MNHNS, SASEGT. Trimming removed 1 base from V and 5 bases from J, with 10 bases in between. CDR3 length equals 14 residues. CDR3 residues: CASSEVSRGDTQYF. The CDR3 nucleotides read TGTGCCAGCAGTGAAGTGTCCCGAGGAGATACGCAGTATTTT.

The gene calls are TRBV7-2 and TRBJ1-1; D possibly corresponds to TRBD1 (5 bases). Between the trimmed V and J ends, which lost 5 bases and 2 bases, there was a span of 18 bases. The CDR3 length is 16 residues. CDR1 is SGHTA, CDR2 FQGNSA, per germline. Written as DNA, the CDR3 is TGTGCCAGCAGCCTAAATACCGGGGCAGTCAACACTGAAGCTTTCTTT. The encoded protein is CASSLNTGAVNTEAFF.